This T cell receptor (beta chain) comes out of a study of blood T cell repertoires in COVID-19. Assay: immunoSEQ multiplex PCR; the TCRdb copy retains only in-frame clones and omits some. This table has more than 300,000 clones, 90% appearing once. Germline V gene data show CDR1 as MNHNS and CDR2 as SASEGT. CDR3 length: 15 amino acids. In the case of this clone: One end of the junction varies from germline; a read error may be responsible.

The chain carries TRBV6-1 and TRBJ2-3, with D perhaps TRBD1 (6 bases). Sequenced input: PBMCs or T cells enriched from blood (not recorded which). The source of this sequence is a woman aged 25 to 39 who had been exposed to COVID-19. The CDR3 nucleotides are TGTGCCAGCAGCGAAGACAGGACCAGCACAGATACGCAGTATTTT. It encodes CASSEDRTSTDTQYF.